This is a list of T cell receptor beta chains from one sample in a study of T-cell memory formation after mild COVID-19. TCRdb itself ran the 5' RACE reads through MiXCR, one entry per CDR3 protein. This table holds roughly 170,000 distinct CDR3 sequences, around 21% found once. Sequenced: PBMCs or a T cell subset sorted from them (not recorded which). Source of these receptors: an adult woman who had mild COVID-19 (a few samples of this study predate the infection). Cell type and time point are not known. Each CDR3 is given with its conserved first and last residue. The order of the fields is V gene, CDR3 protein.

>TRBV7-2
CASSLGGLTYEQYF
>TRBV7-9
CASSLAQAPAFF
>TRBV7-9
CASSLDAGRTGELFF
>TRBV5-1
CASSLEQSARVAFF
>TRBV2
CASSPGTETYEQYF
>TRBV27
CASSLLAAINTEAFF
>TRBV6-5
CASTDRGPWETQYF
>TRBV2
CASSEWPPGQGVNQPQHF
>TRBV18
CASSPRDRYNPYEQYF
>TRBV12-3/TRBV12-4
CASSSSRHGYTF